This T cell receptor beta chain was documented in a study of blood T cell repertoires in COVID-19. Across the study: The United States, Italy and Spain were the sources of the acute and convalescent COVID-19 samples.

While infection was still active, Seattle patients were enrolled and then followed longitudinally. Sequencing used immunoSEQ multiplex PCR; TCRdb keeps in-frame clones, though not all of them. The data contain around 280,000 clones, nearly 90% of them singletons. The CDR3 consists of 14 residues. The V and J ends lost 0 bases and 4 bases respectively, with 11 bases between them. Germline CDR1 SGHRS, CDR2 YFSETQ. The sequencing input was peripheral blood. This receptor was taken from a woman aged 25 to 45 with COVID-19, enrolled during active disease. The V gene is TRBV5-1, the J gene TRBJ2-7; a possible D gene is TRBD1 (5 bases). This CDR3 is CASSLDWGPYEQYF. The CDR3 DNA follows: TGCGCCAGCAGCTTGGACTGGGGCCCGTACGAGCAGTACTTC.